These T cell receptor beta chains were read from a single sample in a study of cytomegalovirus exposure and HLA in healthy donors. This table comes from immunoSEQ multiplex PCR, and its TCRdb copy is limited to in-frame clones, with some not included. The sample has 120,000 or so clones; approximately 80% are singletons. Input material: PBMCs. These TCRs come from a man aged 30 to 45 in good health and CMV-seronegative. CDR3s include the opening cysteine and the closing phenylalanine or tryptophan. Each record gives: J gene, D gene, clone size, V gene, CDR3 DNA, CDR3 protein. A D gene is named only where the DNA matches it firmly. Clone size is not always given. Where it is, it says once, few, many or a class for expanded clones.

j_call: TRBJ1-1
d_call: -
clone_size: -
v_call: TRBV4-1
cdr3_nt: TGCGCCAGCAGCCAAGATGCGGGCTTCAGGACTGAAGCTTTCTTT
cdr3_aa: CASSQDAGFRTEAFF

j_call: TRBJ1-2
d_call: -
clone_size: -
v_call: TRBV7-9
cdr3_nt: TGTGCCAGCACCCGGGGGGGCATCAACTATGGCTACACCTTC
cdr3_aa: CASTRGGINYGYTF

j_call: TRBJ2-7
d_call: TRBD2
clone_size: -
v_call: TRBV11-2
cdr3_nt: TGTGCCAGCTCCCCACGAGTGACTAGCACACTTGGGGGTTCCGAGCAGTACTTC
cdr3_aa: CASSPRVTSTLGGSEQYF

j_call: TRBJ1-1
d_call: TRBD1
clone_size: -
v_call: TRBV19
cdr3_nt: TGTGCCAGTAGTGTATGGACAGGCAACACTGAAGCTTTCTTT
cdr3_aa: CASSVWTGNTEAFF

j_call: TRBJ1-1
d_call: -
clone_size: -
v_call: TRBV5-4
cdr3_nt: TGTGCCAGCAGCCTGGACAGTTACACTGAAGCTTTCTTT
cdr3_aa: CASSLDSYTEAFF

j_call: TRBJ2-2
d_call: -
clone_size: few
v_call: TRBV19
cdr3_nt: TGTGCCAGTAGTATGACAGTAAACACCGGGGAGCTGTTTTTT
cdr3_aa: CASSMTVNTGELFF

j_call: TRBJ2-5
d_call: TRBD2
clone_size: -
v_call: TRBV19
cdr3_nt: TGTGCCAGTAGTATGGGACTAGCGGGAGGATTAAGGGAGACCCAGTACTTC
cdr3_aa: CASSMGLAGGLRETQYF

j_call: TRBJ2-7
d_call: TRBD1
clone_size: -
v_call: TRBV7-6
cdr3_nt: TGTGCCAGCAGCTTAGGGGGACAGGTCGTCTCCTACGAGCAGTACTTC
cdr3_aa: CASSLGGQVVSYEQYF

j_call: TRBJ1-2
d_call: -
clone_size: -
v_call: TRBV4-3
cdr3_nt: TGCGCCAGCAGCCAAGAAGCTCTTCTCGGCTATGGCTACACCTTC
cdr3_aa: CASSQEALLGYGYTF

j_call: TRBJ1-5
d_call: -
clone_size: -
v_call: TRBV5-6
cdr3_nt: TGTGCCAGCAGCTACGGTGGGGGCGTTTATAGCAATCAGCCCCAGCATTTT
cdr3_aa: CASSYGGGVYSNQPQHF

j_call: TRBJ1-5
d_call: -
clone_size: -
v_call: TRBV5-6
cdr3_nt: TGTGCCAGCAGCTCGCAGGGAATCGGCAATCAGCCCCAGCATTTT
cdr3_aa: CASSSQGIGNQPQHF

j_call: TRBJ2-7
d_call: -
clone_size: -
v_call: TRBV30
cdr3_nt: TGTGCCTGGAACCCCTCGGGGGCCTACGAGCAGTACTTC
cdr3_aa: CAWNPSGAYEQYF

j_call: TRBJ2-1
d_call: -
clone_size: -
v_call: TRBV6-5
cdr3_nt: TGTGCCAGCAGTTACTTTGGGGGAGGCAATGAGCAGTTCTTC
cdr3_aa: CASSYFGGGNEQFF

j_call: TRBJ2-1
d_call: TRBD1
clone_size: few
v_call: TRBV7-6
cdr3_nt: TGTGCCAGCAGCGAAGGACAGGGGGCCAATGAGCAGTTCTTC
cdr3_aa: CASSEGQGANEQFF

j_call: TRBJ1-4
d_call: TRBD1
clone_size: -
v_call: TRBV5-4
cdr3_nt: TGTGCCAGCAGCTTCAAAGGGGGCACTAATGAAAAACTGTTTTTT
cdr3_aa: CASSFKGGTNEKLFF

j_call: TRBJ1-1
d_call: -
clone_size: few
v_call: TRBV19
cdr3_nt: TGTGCCAGTAACCTGGGACAGAACACTGAAGCTTTCTTT
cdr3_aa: CASNLGQNTEAFF

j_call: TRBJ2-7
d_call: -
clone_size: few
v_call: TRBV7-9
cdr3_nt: TGTGCCAGCAGCTCAGGCTTGGTTTACGAGCAGTACTTC
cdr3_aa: CASSSGLVYEQYF

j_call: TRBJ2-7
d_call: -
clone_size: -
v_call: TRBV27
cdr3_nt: TGTGCCAGCAGTTTCACAGGGAACTACGAGCAGTACTTC
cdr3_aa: CASSFTGNYEQYF

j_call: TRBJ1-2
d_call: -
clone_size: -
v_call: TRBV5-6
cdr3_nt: TGTGCCAGCAGCCTACAGGGTGGCTACCCCTTC
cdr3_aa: CASSLQGGYPF

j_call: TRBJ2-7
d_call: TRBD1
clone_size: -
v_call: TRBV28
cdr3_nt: TGTGCCAGTTTTCACAGGGGAGAGCTATTCGAGCAGTACTTC
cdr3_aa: CASFHRGELFEQYF

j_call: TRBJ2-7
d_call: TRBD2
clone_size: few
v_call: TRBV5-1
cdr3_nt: TGCGCCAGCAGCCCCTCTAGCGGGAGGGCCTACGAGCAGTACTTC
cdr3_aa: CASSPSSGRAYEQYF

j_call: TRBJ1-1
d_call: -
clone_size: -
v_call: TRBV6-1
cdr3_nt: TGTGCCAGCGTTCACAGGGTGAACACTGAAGCTTTCTTT
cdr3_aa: CASVHRVNTEAFF

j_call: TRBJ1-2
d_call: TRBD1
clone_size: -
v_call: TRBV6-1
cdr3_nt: TGTGCCAGCAGCAGGGGGTGGGTCGCCGAATATGGCTACACCTTC
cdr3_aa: CASSRGWVAEYGYTF

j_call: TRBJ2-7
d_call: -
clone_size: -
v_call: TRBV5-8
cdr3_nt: TGTGCCAGCAGCTCCGGCAGGGTACGGGTTTCTCGGTACGAGCAGTACTTC
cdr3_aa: CASSSGRVRVSRYEQYF

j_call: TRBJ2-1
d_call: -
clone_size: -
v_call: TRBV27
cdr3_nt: TGTGCCAGCAGTTTTGAGACAGGACGCTACAATGAGCAGTTCTTC
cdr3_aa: CASSFETGRYNEQFF

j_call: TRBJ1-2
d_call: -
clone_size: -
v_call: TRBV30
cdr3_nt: TGTGCCTGGAGTACAGGCCAACATGGCTACACCTTC
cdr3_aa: CAWSTGQHGYTF

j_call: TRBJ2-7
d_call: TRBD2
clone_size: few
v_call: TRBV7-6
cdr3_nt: TGTGCCAGCAGCCCTGGACTAGCGGGAGGAGTGGACGAGCAGTACTTC
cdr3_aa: CASSPGLAGGVDEQYF

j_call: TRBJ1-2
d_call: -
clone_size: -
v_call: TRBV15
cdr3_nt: TGTGCCACCAGCAGAGGGCCGGGTTTTATCGACTATGGCTACCCCTTC
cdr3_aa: CATSRGPGFIDYGYPF